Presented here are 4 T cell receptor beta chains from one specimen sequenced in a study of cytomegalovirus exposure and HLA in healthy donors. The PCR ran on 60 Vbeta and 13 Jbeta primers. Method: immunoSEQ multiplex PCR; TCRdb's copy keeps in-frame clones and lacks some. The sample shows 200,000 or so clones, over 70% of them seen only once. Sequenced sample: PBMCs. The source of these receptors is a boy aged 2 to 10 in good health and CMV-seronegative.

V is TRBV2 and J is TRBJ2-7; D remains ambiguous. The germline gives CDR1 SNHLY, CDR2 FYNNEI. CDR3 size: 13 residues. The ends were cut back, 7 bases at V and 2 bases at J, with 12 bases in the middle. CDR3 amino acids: CASTGRPTYEQYF. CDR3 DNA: TGTGCCAGCACTGGCAGGCCCACCTACGAGCAGTACTTC.

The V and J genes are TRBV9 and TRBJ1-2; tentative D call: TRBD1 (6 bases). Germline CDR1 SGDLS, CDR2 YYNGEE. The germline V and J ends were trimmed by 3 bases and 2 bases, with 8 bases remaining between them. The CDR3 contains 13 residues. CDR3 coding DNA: TGTGCCAGCAGCGGGACAGAGAACTATGGCTACACCTTC. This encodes CASSGTENYGYTF.

The CDR3 sequence: CASSQGRDGGGINNKEQFF. CDR3 nucleotides: TGTGCCAGCAGCCAAGGGCGGGACGGTGGGGGTATCAACAATAAAGAGCAGTTCTTC. This rearrangement joins TRBV14 to TRBJ2-1; tentative D call: TRBD2 (6 bases). The CDR3 loop spans 19 amino acids. Germline loops: CDR1 SGHDN, CDR2 FVKESK. Trimming took off 1 base at V and 10 bases at J, with 29 bases between the two ends.

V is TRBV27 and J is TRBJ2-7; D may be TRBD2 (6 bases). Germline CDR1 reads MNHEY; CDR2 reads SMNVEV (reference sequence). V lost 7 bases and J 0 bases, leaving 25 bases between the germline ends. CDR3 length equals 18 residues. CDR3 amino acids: CASTPPGTLNSLSYEQYF. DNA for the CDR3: TGTGCCAGCACCCCCCCCGGGACTTTAAATTCCCTCTCCTACGAGCAGTACTTC.